The T cell receptor (beta chain) under discussion was sequenced for a study of blood T cell repertoires in COVID-19. The CDR3 sequence is 13 residues long. V lost 0 bases, J lost 7 bases, and 7 bases lay in between. Germline V gene lookup returns CDR1 MNHEY and CDR2 SVGAGI. In the authors' methods: From reference gene primer amplification, estimates of nucleated cell counts were derived. Assay used: immunoSEQ multiplex PCR; TCRdb lists only in-frame clones, some missing. Clone size and the V and J calls come from that table; the DNA yielded D and trimming. The sample gives roughly 300,000 clones, approximately 87% of which show up once; 5.3% is in the top ten. Living in roughly 25 US areas, the participants were between roughly 18 and 90 years of age. Two negative PCRs, clearance, or symptom resolution characterized the recovered Cohort 3 donors.

The sequenced sample consisted of PBMCs or T cells enriched from blood (not recorded which). The V call is TRBV6-5, the J call TRBJ1-5; TRBD1 might be the D (5 bases). The clonotype originates from a woman in her twenties or thirties who had recovered from COVID-19. The CDR3 sequence is CASSYSPGQPQHF. The CDR3 DNA reads TGTGCCAGCAGTTACTCCCCAGGGCAGCCCCAGCATTTT.